What follows is one T cell receptor (beta chain) and its context. This clonotype was seen ten or more times. Its antigen remains unidentified. One base away there is no much larger clone; base qualities are not given. Every donor in the study was a healthy Caucasian. The twin cohort comprised three pairs of female monozygotic twins, all aged roughly 18 to 30 years. Peripheral blood mononuclear cells were the source from which RNA for the TCR libraries was isolated. Receptor libraries were prepared by 5' RACE. TCRdb shows the sequencer as Illumina HiSeq 2000. Template switching added a universal primer binding site, and the final cDNA carried a unique molecular identifier that allowed TCR cDNA molecules to be counted accurately. Specific primers in the conserved constant-segment region were used to synthesize first-strand cDNA for the TCR alpha and beta chains. To control for contamination, every cDNA library carried two barcodes: a SMART-Mk sample barcode plus Illumina barcodes. TruSeq adapter sequences, together with Illumina sample barcodes, were added in two successive PCR steps. TCR alpha and beta cDNA libraries were sequenced on the Illumina HiSeq platform with custom primers. The study's own analysis went as follows. MiGEC processed the raw reads to extract unique molecular identifiers, while MiXCR was used to determine the CDR3 positions. Recombination models were inferred per individual with the repgenHMM and IGoR tools using an EM algorithm. The analysis of shared clonotypes was done with the tcR package in R, with sharing normalized by the product of cloneset sizes. Out-of-frame nonproductive sequences were analyzed to study raw recombination free of thymic and clonal selection effects. The public reads were quality trimmed at Q25 with fastp and then assembled into clones with MiXCR by TCRdb, keeping productive beta chains. Each entry is one CDR3 protein sequence, shown with its most common DNA and genes. The V and J calls come from TCRdb's annotation, not from the publication. This sample holds some 660,000 distinct CDR3 sequences; roughly 8% were observed only once. The ten largest clonotypes hold 0.98% of the sample.

The CDR3 holds 15 amino acids from the cysteine to the phenylalanine. The entry retains the CDR3 DNA only, 45 bases that are in frame from base 1. Trimming takes 6 bases off V and 10 bases off J; junction bases not matched to a gene: 16. CDR1 DFQATT and CDR2 SNEGSKA were looked up in the germline V gene (reference sequence). This specimen comes from a study of identical twins (dated by TCRdb to the mid-2010s). About the full investigation: The study deep-sequenced TCR alpha and beta repertoires from monozygotic twins, unrelated adults of various ages and cord blood to test whether fetal clonotypes persist. To rule out contamination, replicate twin experiments were performed at different times with different library preparation protocols. Study-wide conclusions, independent of this receptor: Out-of-frame TCR alpha sequences shared between twins showed an excess of low generation-probability sequences compared with coincidental sharing between unrelated individuals. A weaker excess of twin sharing was found in beta out-of-frame sequences because the signal-to-noise ratio was lowered by fewer shared sequences. Zero-insertion analyses could be partly confounded by invariant T cells such as MAIT and iNKT, though diverse VJ usage argued against such confounding for most clonotypes. Because the same donors could not be followed over many years, conclusions were based on cross-sectional statistical analysis. Recombination models systematically underestimated out-of-frame TCR alpha sharing in monozygotic twins but agreed with sharing between unrelated individuals. Abundant cord blood beta clonotypes carried fewer insertions; young adult naive repertoires showed a weaker similar trend, while memory repertoires showed none.

These data were also filed under a second study, of yellow fever vaccine responses in identical twins. Reported in the second study: According to the authors, the vaccine-induced T cell response in identical twins seemed to be partly convergent and partly specific to each individual. In identical twins, the study followed T cell clones that responded to the vaccine with precision.

The sequencing input was PBMCs. This receptor was obtained from a woman between 18 and 30 years old in good health. The chain was built from TRBV20-1 and TRBJ2-1, with TRBD1 matching 9 junction bases. CDR3 region: CSAPGRMRTGDEQFF. The DNA sequence is TGCAGTGCCCCCGGACGTATGAGGACAGGGGACGAGCAGTTCTTC.